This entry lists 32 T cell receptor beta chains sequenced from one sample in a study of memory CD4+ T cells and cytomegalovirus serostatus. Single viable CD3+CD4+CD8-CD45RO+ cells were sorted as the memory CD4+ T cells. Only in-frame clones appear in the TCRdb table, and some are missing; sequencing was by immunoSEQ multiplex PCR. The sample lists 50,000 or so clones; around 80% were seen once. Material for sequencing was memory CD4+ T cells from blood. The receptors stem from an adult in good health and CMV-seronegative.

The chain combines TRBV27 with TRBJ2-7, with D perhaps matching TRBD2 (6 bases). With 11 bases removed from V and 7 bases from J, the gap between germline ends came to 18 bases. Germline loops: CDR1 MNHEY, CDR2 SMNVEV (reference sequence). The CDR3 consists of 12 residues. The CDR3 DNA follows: TGTGCCCCCGTGTGGCTTGGGGGGGAGCAGTACTTC. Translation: CAPVWLGGEQYF.

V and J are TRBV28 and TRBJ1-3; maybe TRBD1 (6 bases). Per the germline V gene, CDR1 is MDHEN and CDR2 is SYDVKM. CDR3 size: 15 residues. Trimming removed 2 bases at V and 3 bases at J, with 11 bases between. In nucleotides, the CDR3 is TGTGCCAGCAGTTTACCAGGGGTCTTTGGAAACACCATATATTTT. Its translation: CASSLPGVFGNTIYF.

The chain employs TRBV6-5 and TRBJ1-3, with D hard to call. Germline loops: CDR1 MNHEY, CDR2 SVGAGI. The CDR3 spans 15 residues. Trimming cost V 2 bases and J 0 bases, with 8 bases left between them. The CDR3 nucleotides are TGTGCCAGCAGTTACCGACGGAGCTCTGGAAACACCATATATTTT. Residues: CASSYRRSSGNTIYF.

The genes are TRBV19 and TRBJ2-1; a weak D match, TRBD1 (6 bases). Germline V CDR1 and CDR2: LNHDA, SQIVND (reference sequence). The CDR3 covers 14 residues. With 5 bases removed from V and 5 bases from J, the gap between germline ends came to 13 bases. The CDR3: CASSPQGLNNEQFF. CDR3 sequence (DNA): TGTGCCAGTAGTCCTCAGGGGCTGAACAATGAGCAGTTCTTC.

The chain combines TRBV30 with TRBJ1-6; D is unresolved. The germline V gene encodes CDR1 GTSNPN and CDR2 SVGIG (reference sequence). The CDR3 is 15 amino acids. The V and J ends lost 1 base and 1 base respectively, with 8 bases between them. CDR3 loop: CAWSADGSYNSPLHF. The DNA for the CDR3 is TGTGCCTGGAGTGCAGATGGATCCTATAATTCACCCCTCCACTTT.

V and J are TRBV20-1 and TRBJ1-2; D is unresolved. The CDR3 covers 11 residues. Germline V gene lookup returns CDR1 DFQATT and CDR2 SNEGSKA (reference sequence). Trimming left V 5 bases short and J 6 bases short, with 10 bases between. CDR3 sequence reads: CSAGSSDGYTF. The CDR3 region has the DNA TGCAGTGCTGGAAGTTCCGATGGCTACACCTTC.

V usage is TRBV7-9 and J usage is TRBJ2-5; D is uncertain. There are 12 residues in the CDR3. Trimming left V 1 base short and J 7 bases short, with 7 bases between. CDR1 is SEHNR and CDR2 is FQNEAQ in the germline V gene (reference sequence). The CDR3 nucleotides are TGTGCCAGCAGCTTAGAAGATGCGACCCAGTACTTC. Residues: CASSLEDATQYF.

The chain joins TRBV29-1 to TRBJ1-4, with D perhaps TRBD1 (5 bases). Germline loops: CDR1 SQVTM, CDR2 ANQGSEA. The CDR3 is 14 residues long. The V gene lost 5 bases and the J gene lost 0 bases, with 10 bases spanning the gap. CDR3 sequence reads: CSVRGGATNEKLFF. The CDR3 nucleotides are TGCAGCGTTCGCGGGGGAGCAACTAATGAAAAACTGTTTTTT.

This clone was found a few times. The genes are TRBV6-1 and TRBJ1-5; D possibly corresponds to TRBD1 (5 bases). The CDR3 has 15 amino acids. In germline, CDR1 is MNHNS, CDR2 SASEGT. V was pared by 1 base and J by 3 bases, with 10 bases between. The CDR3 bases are TGTGCCAGCAGTGAAGGGGACGGCCTCAATCAGCCCCAGCATTTT. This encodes CASSEGDGLNQPQHF.

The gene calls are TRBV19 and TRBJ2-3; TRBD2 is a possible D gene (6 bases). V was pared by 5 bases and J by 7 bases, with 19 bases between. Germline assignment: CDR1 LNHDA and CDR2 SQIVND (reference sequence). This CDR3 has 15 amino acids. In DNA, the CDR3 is TGTGCCAGTAGTTTGCAGGGAAGTGCGGGGAATACGCAGTATTTT. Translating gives CASSLQGSAGNTQYF.

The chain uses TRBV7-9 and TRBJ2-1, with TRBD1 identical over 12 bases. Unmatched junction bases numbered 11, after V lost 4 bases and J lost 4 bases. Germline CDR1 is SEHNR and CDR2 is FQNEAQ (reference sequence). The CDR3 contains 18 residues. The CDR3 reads CASSSQFRDRGRYNEQFF. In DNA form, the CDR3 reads TGTGCCAGCAGCTCCCAGTTCCGGGACAGGGGGCGGTACAATGAGCAGTTCTTC.

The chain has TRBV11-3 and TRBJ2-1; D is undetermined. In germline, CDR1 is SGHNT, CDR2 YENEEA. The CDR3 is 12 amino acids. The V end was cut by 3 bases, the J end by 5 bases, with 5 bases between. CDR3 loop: CASSFENNEQFF. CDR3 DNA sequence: TGTGCCAGCAGCTTTGAAAACAATGAGCAGTTCTTC.

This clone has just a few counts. In DNA, the CDR3 is TGTGCCAGCAGCACAAGTCCGGGAAACACCATATATTTT. The encoded protein is CASSTSPGNTIYF. V usage is TRBV7-2 and J usage is TRBJ1-3; no definite D call. The CDR3 loop spans 13 amino acids. With 5 bases removed from V and 4 bases from J, the gap between germline ends came to 9 bases. Germline V lookup: CDR1 SGHTA, CDR2 FQGNSA.

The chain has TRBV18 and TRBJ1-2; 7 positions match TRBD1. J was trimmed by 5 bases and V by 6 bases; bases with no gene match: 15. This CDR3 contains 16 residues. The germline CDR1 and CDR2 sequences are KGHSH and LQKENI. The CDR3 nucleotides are TGTGCCAGCTCGCCCTCGTCAAACAGGGGATCATATGGCTACACCTTC. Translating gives CASSPSSNRGSYGYTF.

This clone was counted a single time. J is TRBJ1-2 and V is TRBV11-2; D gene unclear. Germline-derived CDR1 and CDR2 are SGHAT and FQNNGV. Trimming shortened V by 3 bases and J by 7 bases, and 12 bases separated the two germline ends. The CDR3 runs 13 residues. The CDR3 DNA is TGTGCCAGCAGCTTGGGAAGGATTAGTGGCTACACCTTC. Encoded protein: CASSLGRISGYTF.

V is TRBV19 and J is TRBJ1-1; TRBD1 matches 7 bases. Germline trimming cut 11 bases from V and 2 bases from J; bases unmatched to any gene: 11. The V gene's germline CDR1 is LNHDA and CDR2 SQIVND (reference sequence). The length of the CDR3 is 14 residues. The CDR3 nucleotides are TGTGCCCCTAGAGAGGGGGCGGGAAACACTGAAGCTTTCTTT. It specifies CAPREGAGNTEAFF.

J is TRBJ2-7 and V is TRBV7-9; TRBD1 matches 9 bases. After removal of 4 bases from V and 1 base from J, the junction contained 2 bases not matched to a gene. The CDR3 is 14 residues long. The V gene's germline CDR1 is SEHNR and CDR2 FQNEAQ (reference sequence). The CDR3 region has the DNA TGTGCCAGCAGCTGGGACAGGGTTTCCTACGAGCAGTACTTC. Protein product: CASSWDRVSYEQYF.

The CDR3 bases are TGTGCCTGGAGCCGAGGTTCCTACGAGCAGTACTTC. The encoded protein is CAWSRGSYEQYF. This chain links TRBV30 with TRBJ2-7, with D hard to call. Germline V gives CDR1 GTSNPN, CDR2 SVGIG (reference sequence). V lost 3 bases, J lost 1 base, and 7 bases lay in between. The length of the CDR3 is 12 residues.

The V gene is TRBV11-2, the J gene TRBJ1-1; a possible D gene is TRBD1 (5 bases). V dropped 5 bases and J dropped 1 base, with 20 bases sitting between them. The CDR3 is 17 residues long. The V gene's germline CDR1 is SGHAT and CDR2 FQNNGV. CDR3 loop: CASSHSTSGTPNTEAFF. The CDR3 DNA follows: TGTGCCAGCAGCCATAGCACTTCCGGGACCCCGAACACTGAAGCTTTCTTT.

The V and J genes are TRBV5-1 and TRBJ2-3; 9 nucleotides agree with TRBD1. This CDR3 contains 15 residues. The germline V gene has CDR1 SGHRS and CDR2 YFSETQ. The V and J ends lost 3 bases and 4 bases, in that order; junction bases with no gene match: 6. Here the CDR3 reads CASSYAGQGSDTQYF. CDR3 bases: TGCGCCAGCAGCTACGCGGGACAGGGATCAGATACGCAGTATTTT.

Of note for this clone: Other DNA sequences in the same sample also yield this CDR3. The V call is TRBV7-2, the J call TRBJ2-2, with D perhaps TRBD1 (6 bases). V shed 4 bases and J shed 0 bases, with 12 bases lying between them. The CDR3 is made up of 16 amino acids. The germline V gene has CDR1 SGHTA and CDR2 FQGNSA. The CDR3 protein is CASSSLDRTNTGELFF. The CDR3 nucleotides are TGTGCCAGCAGCTCTCTGGACAGAACGAACACCGGGGAGCTGTTTTTT.

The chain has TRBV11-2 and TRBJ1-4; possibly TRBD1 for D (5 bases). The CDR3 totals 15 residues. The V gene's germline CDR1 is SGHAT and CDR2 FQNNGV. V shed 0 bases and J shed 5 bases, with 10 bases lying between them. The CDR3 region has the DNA TGTGCCAGCAGCTTAGATCCCGGGGCAAATGAAAAACTGTTTTTT. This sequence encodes CASSLDPGANEKLFF. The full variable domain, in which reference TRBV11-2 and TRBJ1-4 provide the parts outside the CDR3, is EAGVAQSPRYKIIEKRQSVAFWCNPISGHATLYWYQQILGQGPKLLIQFQNNGVVDDSQLPKDRFSAERLKGVDSTLKIQPAKLEDSAVYLCASSLDPGANEKLFFGSGTQLSVL.

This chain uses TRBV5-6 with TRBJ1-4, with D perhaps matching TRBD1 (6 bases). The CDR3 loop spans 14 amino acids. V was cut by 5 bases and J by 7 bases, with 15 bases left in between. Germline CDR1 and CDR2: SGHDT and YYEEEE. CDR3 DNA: TGTGCCAGCAGTATACAGGGTGCGGGTGAAAAACTGTTTTTT. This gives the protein CASSIQGAGEKLFF. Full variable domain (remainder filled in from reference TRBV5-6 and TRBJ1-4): DAGVTQSPTHLIKTRGQQVTLRCSPKSGHDTVSWYQQALGQGPQFIFQYYEEEERQRGNFPDRFSGHQFPNYSSELNVNALLLGDSALYLCASSIQGAGEKLFFGSGTQLSVL.

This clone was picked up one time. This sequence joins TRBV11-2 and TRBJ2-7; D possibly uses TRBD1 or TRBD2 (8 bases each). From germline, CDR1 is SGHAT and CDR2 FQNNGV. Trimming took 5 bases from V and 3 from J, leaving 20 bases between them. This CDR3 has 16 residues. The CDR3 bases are TGTGCCAGCAGCCCCGGGAGGGGACAGGCGAACTACGAGCAGTACTTC. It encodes CASSPGRGQANYEQYF.

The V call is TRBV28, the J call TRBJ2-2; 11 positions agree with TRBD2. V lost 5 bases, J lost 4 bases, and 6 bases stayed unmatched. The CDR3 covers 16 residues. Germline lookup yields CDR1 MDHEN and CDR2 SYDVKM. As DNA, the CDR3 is TGTGCCAGCAGTATGATAGCGGGAGGGTCCACCGGGGAGCTGTTTTTT. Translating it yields CASSMIAGGSTGELFF.

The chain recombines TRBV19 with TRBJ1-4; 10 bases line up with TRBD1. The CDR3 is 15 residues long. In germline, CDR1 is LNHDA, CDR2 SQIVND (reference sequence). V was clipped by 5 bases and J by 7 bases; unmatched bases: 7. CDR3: CASSLQGQGGEKLFF. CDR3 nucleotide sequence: TGTGCCAGTAGTTTACAAGGACAGGGGGGTGAAAAACTGTTTTTT.

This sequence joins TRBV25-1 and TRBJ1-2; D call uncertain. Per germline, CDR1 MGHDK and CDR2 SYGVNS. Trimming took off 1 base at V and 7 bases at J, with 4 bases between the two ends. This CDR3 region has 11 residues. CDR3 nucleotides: TGTGCCAGCAGTGAATCTGGTGGCTACACCTTC. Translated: CASSESGGYTF.

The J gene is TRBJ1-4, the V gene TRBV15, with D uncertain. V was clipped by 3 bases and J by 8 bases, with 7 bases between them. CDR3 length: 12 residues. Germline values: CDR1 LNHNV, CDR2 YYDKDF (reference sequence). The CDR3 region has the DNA TGTGCCACCAGCAGCGTATTCGAAAAACTGTTTTTT. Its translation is CATSSVFEKLFF. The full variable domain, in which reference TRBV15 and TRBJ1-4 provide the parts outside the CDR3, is DAMVIQNPRYQVTQFGKPVTLSCSQTLNHNVMYWYQQKSSQAPKLLFHYYDKDFNNEADTPDNFQSRRPNTSFCFLDIRSPGLGDTAMYLCATSSVFEKLFFGSGTQLSVL.

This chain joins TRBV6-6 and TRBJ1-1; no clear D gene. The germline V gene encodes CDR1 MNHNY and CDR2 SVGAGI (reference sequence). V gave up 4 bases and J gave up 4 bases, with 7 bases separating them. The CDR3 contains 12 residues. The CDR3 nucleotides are TGTGCCAGCAGTTCCGGTGTCACTGAAGCTTTCTTT. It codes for CASSSGVTEAFF.

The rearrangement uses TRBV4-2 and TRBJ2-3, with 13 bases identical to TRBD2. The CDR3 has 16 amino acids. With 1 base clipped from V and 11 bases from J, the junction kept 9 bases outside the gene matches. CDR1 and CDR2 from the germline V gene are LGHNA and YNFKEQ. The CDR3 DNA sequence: TGTGCCAGCAGCCAAGCGGGCACTAGCGGGAGGGCCTTGCAGTATTTT. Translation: CASSQAGTSGRALQYF.

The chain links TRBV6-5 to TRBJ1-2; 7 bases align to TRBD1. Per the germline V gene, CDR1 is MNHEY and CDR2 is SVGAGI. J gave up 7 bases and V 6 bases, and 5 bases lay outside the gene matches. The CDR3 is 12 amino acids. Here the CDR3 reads CASRKGARGYTF. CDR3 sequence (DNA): TGTGCCAGCAGGAAGGGGGCGCGTGGCTACACCTTC.

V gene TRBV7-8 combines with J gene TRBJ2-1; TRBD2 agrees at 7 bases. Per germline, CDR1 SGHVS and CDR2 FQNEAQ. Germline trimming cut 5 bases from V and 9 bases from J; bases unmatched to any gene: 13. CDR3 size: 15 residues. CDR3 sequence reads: CASSPIQRGGSEQFF. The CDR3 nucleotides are TGTGCCAGCAGCCCAATCCAGCGGGGCGGGAGTGAGCAGTTCTTC.